Listed below are T cell receptor beta chains from one sample, sequenced in a study of control samples from healthy donors and cancer patients. This table comes from immunoSEQ multiplex PCR, and its TCRdb copy is limited to in-frame clones, with some not included. The sample consists of some 70,000 clones, 75% to 85% of them appearing once. The sample consisted of blood. These receptors were collected from a man in his 60s in good health. The CDR3 runs from the conserved cysteine through the conserved F or W. A D gene is named only where the DNA matches it firmly. Some rows have no size entry. The others give once, few or many, or a class for an expanded clone.

v_gene	d_gene	j_gene	abundance	CDR3nt	CDR3aa
TRBV27	-	TRBJ2-1	-	TGTGCCAGCAGACTTCAGATCGGCGGGTTCAATGAGCAGTTCTTC	CASRLQIGGFNEQFF
TRBV25-1	TRBD2	TRBJ2-3	-	TGTGCCAGCAGCGACTACGGGGGGAGTTTGTCAGATACGCAGTATTTT	CASSDYGGSLSDTQYF
TRBV9	TRBD2	TRBJ2-7	-	TGTGCCAGCAGCGTAGTTGCGGGAGGGCCTGCTCGGGAGCAGTACTTC	CASSVVAGGPAREQYF
TRBV2	TRBD1	TRBJ2-5	once	TGTGCCAGCAGTCTCAGGGGGCGGACGGAGACCCAGTACTTC	CASSLRGRTETQYF
TRBV6-2/TRBV6-3	-	TRBJ1-2	few	TGTGCCAGCAGTTCCCCCGGACTTATCTATGGCTACACCTTC	CASSSPGLIYGYTF
TRBV5-8	TRBD1	TRBJ2-6	-	TGTGCCAGCAGCTCCCGGACAGGGACCGGCTCTGGGGCCAACGTCCTGACTTTC	CASSSRTGTGSGANVLTF
TRBV14	-	TRBJ1-1	-	TGCGCCAGCAGCCAAGGGGGTACTGAAGCTTTCTTT	CASSQGGTEAFF
TRBV7-9	TRBD2	TRBJ2-2	-	TGTGCCAGCAGCTTACTAGCGGGAGCGACCGGGGAGCTGTTTTTT	CASSLLAGATGELFF
TRBV6-2/TRBV6-3	TRBD2	TRBJ2-1	once	TGTGCCAGCAGTTACTCCGGGACTAGCGGGAAGGCGTTCTTC	CASSYSGTSGKAFF
TRBV27	-	TRBJ2-3	once	TGTGCCAGCAGTCAATACAGTTACACAGATACGCAGTATTTT	CASSQYSYTDTQYF
TRBV7-8	-	TRBJ2-1	-	TGTGCCAGCAGCTTAGCGGGAGCCTCCTACAATGAGCAGTTCTTC	CASSLAGASYNEQFF
TRBV7-9	-	TRBJ2-1	few	TGTGCCAGCAGCTCATTACACAATGAGCAGTTCTTC	CASSSLHNEQFF
TRBV3-1/TRBV3-2	-	TRBJ2-2	-	TGTGCCAGCAGCCAAGGGGCCTACCGAACTGGCGGGGAGCTGTTTTTT	CASSQGAYRTGGELFF
TRBV7-8	TRBD2	TRBJ2-3	-	TGTGCCAGCAGCTTCGACAGCGGGAATACGCAGTATTTT	CASSFDSGNTQYF
TRBV13	-	TRBJ2-1	-	TGTGCCAGCAGTGCTTTAGTAATTGGTTACAATGAGCAGTTCTTC	CASSALVIGYNEQFF
TRBV6-6	TRBD1	TRBJ1-4	-	TGTGCCAGCAGTTACTCGAAAGGGGGCACTAATGAAAAACTGTTTTTT	CASSYSKGGTNEKLFF
TRBV5-1	TRBD2	TRBJ2-7	-	TGCGCCAGCAGCCTCGGGGGGGCGGGAATCGAGCAGTACTTC	CASSLGGAGIEQYF
TRBV28	-	TRBJ2-1	-	TGTGCCAGCAGTTTTGTGGGGACCCCCTACAATGAGCAGTTCTTC	CASSFVGTPYNEQFF
TRBV7-9	-	TRBJ1-1	-	TGTGCCAGCAGCTTAGCAAACCAGAACACTGAAGCTTTCTTT	CASSLANQNTEAFF
TRBV19	TRBD2	TRBJ2-7	-	TGTGCCAGTTCCGAGCGGGAGTTTAACGAGCAGTACTTC	CASSEREFNEQYF
TRBV11-3	-	TRBJ2-7	-	TGTGCCAGCAGCTTAGATTCTCCTAGTGGCGAGCAGTACTTC	CASSLDSPSGEQYF
TRBV7-2	-	TRBJ1-5	-	TGTGCCAGCAGCACAGAGGGGGTAGATCAGCCCCAGCATTTT	CASSTEGVDQPQHF
TRBV6-2/TRBV6-3	TRBD1	TRBJ2-7	-	TGTGCCAGCAGTTATACAGGGGGCTCCTACGAGCAGTACTTC	CASSYTGGSYEQYF
TRBV30	-	TRBJ1-1	-	TGTCCCCCGAAAGGGGGTCTATTATGGACTGAAGCTTTCTTT	CPPKGGLLWTEAFF
TRBV12-5	-	TRBJ1-1	once	TGTGCTAGTGGTTTGGTACTCTCCCCGGGGATGAACACTGAAGCTTTCTTT	CASGLVLSPGMNTEAFF
TRBV18	TRBD1	TRBJ2-7	-	TGTGCCAGCTCAGAAAAGCAGGGGGCTGGCTCCTACGAGCAGTACTTC	CASSEKQGAGSYEQYF
TRBV25-1	-	TRBJ2-1	-	TGTGCCATGGACCTCCAGGGCGGACTTCGAAATGAGCAGTTCTTC	CAMDLQGGLRNEQFF
TRBV29-1	TRBD1	TRBJ2-2	-	TGCAGCGCTACAAGATCAGGGACAGGTGCCGGGGAGCTGTTTTTT	CSATRSGTGAGELFF
TRBV24-1	-	TRBJ2-3	-	TGTGCCACCAGTGATTTAGCGGGACAGGCGAGCACAGATACGCAGTATTTT	CATSDLAGQASTDTQYF
TRBV10-3	-	TRBJ2-2	-	TGTGCCACAGGGGGGGGACCACGAAACACCGGGGAGCTGTTTTTT	CATGGGPRNTGELFF
TRBV6-2/TRBV6-3	-	TRBJ2-7	-	TGTGCCAGCAGTCCCTACGGGGGCCTCAACGAGCAGTACTTC	CASSPYGGLNEQYF
TRBV10-1	TRBD1	TRBJ1-6	-	TGCGCCAGCAGATCTCCCCGGGACAGGGGAATTTCACCCCTCCACTTT	CASRSPRDRGISPLHF
TRBV4-2	-	TRBJ1-3	-	TGTGCCAGCAGCCAGCAGGCGCGGGGAAACACCATATATTTT	CASSQQARGNTIYF
TRBV7-2	-	TRBJ2-5	-	TGTGCCAGCAGCTTACTTCGGGAGACCCAGTACTTC	CASSLLRETQYF
TRBV11-3	TRBD2	TRBJ2-1	-	TGTGCCAGCAGCTCCGGTGGAGCGGGAAACCAGTTCTTC	CASSSGGAGNQFF
TRBV21-1	-	TRBJ1-5	-	TGTGCCAGCAGCAAAGTCGAGGGGCCCAATCAGCCCCAGCATTTT	CASSKVEGPNQPQHF
TRBV24-1	-	TRBJ2-2	-	TGTGCCACCAGCGATCGGAAAGGGGTTATCCGGGAGCTGTTTTTT	CATSDRKGVIRELFF
TRBV12-3/TRBV12-4	-	TRBJ2-4	-	TGTGCCAGCAGTCTTGGGCCGGAAAACATTCAGTACTTC	CASSLGPENIQYF
TRBV28	-	TRBJ2-5	-	TGTGCCAGCAGCGGACCGGGGCTACTCCAAGAGACCCAGTACTTC	CASSGPGLLQETQYF
TRBV28	-	TRBJ1-5	-	TGTGCCAGCAGTTCTGCACAGGGAAGCAATCAGCCCCAGCATTTT	CASSSAQGSNQPQHF
TRBV24-1	TRBD1	TRBJ2-3	-	TGTGCCACCAGTGATAAAGACAGGGGCCCAGATACGCAGTATTTT	CATSDKDRGPDTQYF
TRBV27	-	TRBJ1-6	medium-sized	TGTGCCAGCAGTTACAGGGAGGGGAATTCACCCCTCCACTTT	CASSYREGNSPLHF